The rows below give T cell receptor beta chains drawn from one sample of a study of blood T cell repertoires in COVID-19. The data were produced by immunoSEQ multiplex PCR, yet TCRdb's version contains in-frame clones alone and is incomplete. There are about 64,000 clones in the sample; 70% to 80% occur only once, and about 8.9% lies in the top ten. Sequencing was carried out using peripheral blood. The receptors shown here come from a human donor in a cohort sampled during active COVID-19. Each CDR3 is given with its conserved first and last residue. The D gene is left open where the match is weak. Some rows mark clone size as missing; the rest say once, few, many or name a class of expanded clone.

CDR3	DNA	size	V	J	D
CASSRQGAGGELFF	TGTGCCAGCAGTCGCCAGGGGGCGGGCGGGGAGCTGTTTTTT	few	TRBV27	TRBJ2-2	TRBD1
CATWTSGNTGELFF	TGTGCCACCTGGACTAGCGGGAACACCGGGGAGCTGTTTTTT	.	TRBV28	TRBJ2-2	TRBD2
CASSFTGGRPYEQYF	TGTGCCAGCAGCTTTACCGGGGGAAGGCCCTACGAGCAGTACTTC	.	TRBV7-2	TRBJ2-7	.
CASSYPDSGDTQYF	TGTGCCAGCAGCTACCCGGACAGTGGAGATACGCAGTATTTT	.	TRBV7-2	TRBJ2-3	.
CASSIELTSGRPRGDTQYF	TGTGCCAGTAGTATAGAACTGACTAGCGGGAGGCCGAGGGGAGATACGCAGTATTTT	.	TRBV19	TRBJ2-3	TRBD2
CASSLGRGGTEAFF	TGCGCCAGCAGCTTAGGAAGGGGCGGCACTGAAGCTTTCTTT	.	TRBV5-1	TRBJ1-1	.
CASTTTGQRTDTQYF	TGTGCCAGTACCACCACGGGACAGAGGACAGATACGCAGTATTTT	.	TRBV19	TRBJ2-3	TRBD1
CASSPEVDGNEQFF	TGTGCCAGCAGCCCAGAGGTAGACGGTAATGAGCAGTTCTTC	once	TRBV11-2	TRBJ2-1	.
CASSPRGTGADYEQYF	TGTGCCAGCTCACCACGAGGGACAGGGGCAGACTACGAGCAGTACTTC	.	TRBV18	TRBJ2-7	TRBD1
CASSQGGGQGNTIYF	TGTGCCAGCAGCCAAGGAGGGGGCCAGGGAAACACCATATATTTT	.	TRBV3-1/TRBV3-2	TRBJ1-3	TRBD1
CASSVGFGQGYEQYF	TGTGCCAGCAGCGTGGGATTCGGACAGGGTTACGAGCAGTACTTC	many	TRBV9	TRBJ2-7	TRBD1
CASSISSNYGYTF	TGTGCCAGTAGTATCTCCTCTAACTATGGCTACACCTTC	.	TRBV19	TRBJ1-2	.
CASSYQYGQPQHF	TGTGCCAGCAGTTATCAATACGGTCAGCCCCAGCATTTT	.	TRBV6-6	TRBJ1-5	.
CASSQDWQTQYF	TGTGCCAGCAGCCAAGATTGGCAGACCCAGTACTTC	.	TRBV4-2	TRBJ2-5	.